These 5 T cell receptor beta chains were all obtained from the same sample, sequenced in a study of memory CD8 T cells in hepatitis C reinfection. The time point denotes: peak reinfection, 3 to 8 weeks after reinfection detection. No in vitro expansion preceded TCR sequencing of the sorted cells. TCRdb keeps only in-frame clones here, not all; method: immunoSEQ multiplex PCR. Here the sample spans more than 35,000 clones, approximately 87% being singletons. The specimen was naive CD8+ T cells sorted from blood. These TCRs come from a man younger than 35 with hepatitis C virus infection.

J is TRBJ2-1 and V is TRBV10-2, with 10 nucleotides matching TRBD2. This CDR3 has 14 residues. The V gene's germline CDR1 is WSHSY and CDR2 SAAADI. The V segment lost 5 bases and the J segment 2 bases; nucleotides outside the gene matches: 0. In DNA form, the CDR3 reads TGCGCCAGCAGTCTAGCGGGGGCCTACAATGAGCAGTTCTTC. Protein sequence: CASSLAGAYNEQFF.

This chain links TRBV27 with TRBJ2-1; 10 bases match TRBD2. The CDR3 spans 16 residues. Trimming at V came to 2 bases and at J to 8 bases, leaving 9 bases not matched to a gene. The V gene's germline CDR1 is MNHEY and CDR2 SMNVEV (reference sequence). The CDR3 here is CASSLRAGGVGDEQFF. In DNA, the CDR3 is TGTGCCAGCAGTTTACGAGCGGGAGGGGTGGGTGATGAGCAGTTCTTC.

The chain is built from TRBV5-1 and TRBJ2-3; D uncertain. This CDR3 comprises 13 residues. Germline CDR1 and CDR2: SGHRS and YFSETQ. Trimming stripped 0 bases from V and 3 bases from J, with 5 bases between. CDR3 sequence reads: CASSLGRTDTQYF. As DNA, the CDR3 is TGCGCCAGCAGCTTGGGCAGGACAGATACGCAGTATTTT.

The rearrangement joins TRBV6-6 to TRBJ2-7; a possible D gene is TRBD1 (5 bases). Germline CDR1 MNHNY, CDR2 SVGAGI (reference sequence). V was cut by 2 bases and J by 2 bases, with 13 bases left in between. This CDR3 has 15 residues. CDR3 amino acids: CASSYGDDSTYEQYF. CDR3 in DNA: TGTGCCAGCAGTTACGGAGATGACAGTACCTACGAGCAGTACTTC.

In DNA form, the CDR3 reads TGTGCCAGCAGTCCGGACTCGACAACCTACAATGAGCAGTTCTTC. Residues: CASSPDSTTYNEQFF. The chain combines TRBV6-1 with TRBJ2-1, with a tentative D call TRBD2 (5 bases). Germline V CDR1 and CDR2: MNHNS, SASEGT. V was cut by 5 bases and J by 2 bases, with 13 bases left in between. The CDR3 is 15 amino acids.